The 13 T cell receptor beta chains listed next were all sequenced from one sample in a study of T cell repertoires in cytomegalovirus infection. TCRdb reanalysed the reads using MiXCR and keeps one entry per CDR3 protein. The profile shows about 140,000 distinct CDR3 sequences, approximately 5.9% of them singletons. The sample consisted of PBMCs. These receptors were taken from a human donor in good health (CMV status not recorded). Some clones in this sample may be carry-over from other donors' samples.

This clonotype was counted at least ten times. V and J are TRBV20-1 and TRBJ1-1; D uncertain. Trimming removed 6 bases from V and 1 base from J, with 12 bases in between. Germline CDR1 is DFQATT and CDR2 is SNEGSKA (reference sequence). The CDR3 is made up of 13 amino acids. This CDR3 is CSAPFRSNTEAFF. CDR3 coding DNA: TGCAGTGCCCCGTTTCGGTCGAACACTGAAGCTTTCTTT.

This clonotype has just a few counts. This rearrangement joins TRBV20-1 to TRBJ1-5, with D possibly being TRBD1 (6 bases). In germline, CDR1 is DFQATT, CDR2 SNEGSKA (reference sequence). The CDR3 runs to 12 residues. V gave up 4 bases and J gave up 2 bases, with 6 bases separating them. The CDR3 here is CSATGGNQPQHF. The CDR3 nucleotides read TGCAGTGCTACAGGGGGCAATCAGCCCCAGCATTTT.

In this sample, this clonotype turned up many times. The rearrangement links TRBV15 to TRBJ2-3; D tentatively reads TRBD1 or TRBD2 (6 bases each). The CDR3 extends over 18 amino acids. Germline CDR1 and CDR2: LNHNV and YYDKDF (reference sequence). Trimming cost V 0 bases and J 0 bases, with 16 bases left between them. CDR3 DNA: TGTGCCACCAGCAGAGAAATAGGGGGGAAGACTAGCACAGATACGCAGTATTTT. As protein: CATSREIGGKTSTDTQYF.

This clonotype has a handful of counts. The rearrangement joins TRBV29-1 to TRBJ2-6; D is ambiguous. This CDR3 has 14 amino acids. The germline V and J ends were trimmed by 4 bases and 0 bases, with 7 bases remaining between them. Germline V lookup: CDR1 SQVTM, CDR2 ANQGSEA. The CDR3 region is CSVVAASGANVLTF. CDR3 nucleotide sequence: TGCAGCGTTGTCGCGGCCTCTGGGGCCAACGTCCTGACTTTC. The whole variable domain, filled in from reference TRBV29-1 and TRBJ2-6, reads SAVISQKPSRDICQRGTSLTIQCQVDSQVTMMFWYRQQPGQSLTLIATANQGSEATYESGFVIDKFPISRPNLTFSTLTVSNMSPEDSSIYLCSVVAASGANVLTFGAGSRLTVL.

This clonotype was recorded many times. The CDR3: CASSYATSGGETQYF. CDR3 DNA sequence: TGTGCCAGCAGTTACGCCACTAGCGGGGGAGAGACCCAGTACTTC. V gene TRBV6-2 or TRBV6-3 combines with J gene TRBJ2-5, with 11 bases that match TRBD2. Trimming removed 2 bases from V and 4 bases from J; junction bases left unmatched: 3. The length of the CDR3 is 15 residues. Germline CDR1 reads MNHEY; CDR2 reads SVGEGT.

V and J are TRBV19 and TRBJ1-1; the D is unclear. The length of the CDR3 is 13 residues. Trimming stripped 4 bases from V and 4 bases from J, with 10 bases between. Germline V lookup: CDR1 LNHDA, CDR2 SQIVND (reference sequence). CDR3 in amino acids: CASSRLGSTEAFF. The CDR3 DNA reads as TGTGCCAGTAGTAGGCTGGGTAGCACTGAAGCTTTCTTT. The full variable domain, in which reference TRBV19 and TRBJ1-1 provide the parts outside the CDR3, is DGGITQSPKYLFRKEGQNVTLSCEQNLNHDAMYWYRQDPGQGLRLIYYSQIVNDFQKGDIAEGYSVSREKKESFPLTVTSAQKNPTAFYLCASSRLGSTEAFFGQGTRLTVV.

The CDR3 is CASSLSGGPMREQFF. CDR3 nucleotide sequence: TGTGCCAGCAGCCTAAGCGGGGGGCCGATGAGAGAGCAGTTCTTC. The chain uses TRBV9 and TRBJ2-1, with TRBD2 matching 9 bases. This CDR3 is built from 15 residues. Germline CDR1 is SGDLS and CDR2 is YYNGEE. The trim removed 4 bases at V and 10 bases at J, leaving 12 bases unmatched.

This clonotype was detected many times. The CDR3 is CASSLERGRHEQFF. The CDR3 DNA follows: TGTGCCAGCAGCTTAGAAAGGGGACGGCATGAGCAGTTCTTC. The V call is TRBV7-8, the J call TRBJ2-1; D might be TRBD1 or TRBD2, each matching 5 bases. This CDR3 comprises 14 residues. Deletions cut 1 base from V and 8 bases from J, with 12 bases between. Germline V gives CDR1 SGHVS, CDR2 FQNEAQ.

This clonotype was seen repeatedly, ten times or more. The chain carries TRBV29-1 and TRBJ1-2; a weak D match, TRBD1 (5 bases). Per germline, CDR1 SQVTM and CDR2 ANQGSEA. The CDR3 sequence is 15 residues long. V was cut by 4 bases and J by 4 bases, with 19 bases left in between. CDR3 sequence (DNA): TGCAGCGTTGTCCTTCCTCCAGGGATTTCCTATGGCTACACCTTC. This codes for CSVVLPPGISYGYTF.

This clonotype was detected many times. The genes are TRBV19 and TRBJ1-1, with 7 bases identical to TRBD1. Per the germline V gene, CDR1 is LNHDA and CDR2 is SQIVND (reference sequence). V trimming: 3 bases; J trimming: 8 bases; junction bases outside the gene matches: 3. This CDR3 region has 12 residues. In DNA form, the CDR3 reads TGTGCCAGTAGTATCCTGGACAGGGAAGCTTTCTTT. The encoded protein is CASSILDREAFF. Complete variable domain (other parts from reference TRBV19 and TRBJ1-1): DGGITQSPKYLFRKEGQNVTLSCEQNLNHDAMYWYRQDPGQGLRLIYYSQIVNDFQKGDIAEGYSVSREKKESFPLTVTSAQKNPTAFYLCASSILDREAFFGQGTRLTVV.

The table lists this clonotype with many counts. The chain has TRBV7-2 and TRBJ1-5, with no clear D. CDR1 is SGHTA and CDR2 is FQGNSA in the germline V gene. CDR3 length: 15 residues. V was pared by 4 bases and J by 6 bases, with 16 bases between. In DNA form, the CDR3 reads TGTGCCAGCAGCTCTGAGACCACCGTTAGTCAGCCCCAGCATTTT. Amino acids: CASSSETTVSQPQHF.

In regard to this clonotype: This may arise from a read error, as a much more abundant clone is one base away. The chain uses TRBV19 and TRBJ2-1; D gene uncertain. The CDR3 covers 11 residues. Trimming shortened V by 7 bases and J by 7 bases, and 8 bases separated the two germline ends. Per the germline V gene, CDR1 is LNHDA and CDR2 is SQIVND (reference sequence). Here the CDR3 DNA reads TGTGCCAGTACAATCCAGAATGAGCAGTTCTTC. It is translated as CASTIQNEQFF. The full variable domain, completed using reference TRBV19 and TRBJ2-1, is DGGITQSPKYLFRKEGQNVTLSCEQNLNHDAMYWYRQDPGQGLRLIYYSQIVNDFQKGDIAEGYSVSREKKESFPLTVTSAQKNPTAFYLCASTIQNEQFFGPGTRLTVL.

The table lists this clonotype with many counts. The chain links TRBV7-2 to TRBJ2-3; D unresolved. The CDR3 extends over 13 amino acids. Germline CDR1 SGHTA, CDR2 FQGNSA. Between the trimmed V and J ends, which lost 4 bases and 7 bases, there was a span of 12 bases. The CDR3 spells CASSSTYGHTQYF. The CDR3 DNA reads TGTGCCAGCAGCTCGACCTACGGGCATACGCAGTATTTT. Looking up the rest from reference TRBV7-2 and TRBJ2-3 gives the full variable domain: GAGVSQSPSNKVTEKGKDVELRCDPISGHTALYWYRQSLGQGLEFLIYFQGNSAPDKSGLPSDRFSAERTGGSVSTLTIQRTQQEDSAVYLCASSSTYGHTQYFGPGTRLTVL.